The 29 T cell receptor beta chains reported below all come from one sample, sequenced in a study of cytomegalovirus exposure and HLA in healthy donors. The study ran its PCR with 60 Vbeta and 13 Jbeta primers. Generated by immunoSEQ multiplex PCR, the TCRdb table keeps only in-frame clones and is missing some. The data hold approximately 92,000 clones, with under 90% observed a single time. The sequenced material came from PBMCs. These receptors were obtained from a woman in her 70s in good health and CMV-seropositive.

The chain uses TRBV28 and TRBJ2-1, with 10 nucleotides matching TRBD2. Germline-derived CDR1 and CDR2 are MDHEN and SYDVKM. V shed 4 bases, J shed 2 bases, and the junction held 8 bases outside the gene matches. The CDR3 spans 17 residues. CDR3 sequence (DNA): TGTGCCAGCAGTTCCCTAAGCGGGAGGGGGACCTACAATGAGCAGTTCTTC. Translating gives CASSSLSGRGTYNEQFF.

Of note for this clone: Its ends do not fully match the called genes, so a read error is possible. The genes are TRBV4-2 and TRBJ2-7, with no clear D. Germline CDR1 and CDR2: LGHNA and YNFKEQ. This CDR3 is 14 amino acids long. CDR3 in amino acids: CASSRGQSSSEQYF. CDR3 sequence (DNA): TGTGCCAGCAGCCGTGGGCAATCTTCCTCCGAGCAGTACTTC.

The V and J genes are TRBV27 and TRBJ2-7; 8 positions match TRBD1. Germline V lookup: CDR1 MNHEY, CDR2 SMNVEV (reference sequence). V dropped 6 bases and J dropped 3; count of bases not matched to a gene: 7. The CDR3 covers 14 residues. CDR3 DNA: TGTGCCAGCAGCCCAGGGACAGGAAACTACGAGCAGTACTTC. Translated: CASSPGTGNYEQYF.

The rearrangement links TRBV5-6 to TRBJ2-1; TRBD2 matches 12 bases. CDR3 length: 17 residues. Looked up from germline, CDR1 is SGHDT and CDR2 is YYEEEE. The V and J ends lost 4 bases and 0 bases, in that order; junction bases with no gene match: 5. CDR3: CASSPRTSGASYNEQFF. The CDR3, as DNA: TGTGCCAGCAGCCCCAGGACTAGCGGGGCCTCCTACAATGAGCAGTTCTTC.

The chain is built from TRBV30 and TRBJ1-1; possible D gene TRBD1, 6 bases. Between the trimmed V and J ends, which lost 0 bases and 1 base, there was a span of 6 bases. The germline CDR1 and CDR2 sequences are GTSNPN and SVGIG (reference sequence). The CDR3 length is 13 residues. In DNA form, the CDR3 reads TGTGCCTGGAGTGTACAGGGGAACACTGAAGCTTTCTTT. Protein sequence: CAWSVQGNTEAFF.

The chain employs TRBV5-6 and TRBJ2-4; 8 nucleotides line up with TRBD1. This CDR3 contains 14 residues. Germline V CDR1 and CDR2: SGHDT, YYEEEE. The V segment lost 4 bases and the J segment 4 bases; nucleotides outside the gene matches: 4. The CDR3 DNA reads as TGTGCCAGCAGCACGGGACAGGATAAAAACATTCAGTACTTC. It yields the protein CASSTGQDKNIQYF.

The chain couples TRBV18 to TRBJ2-7; D unresolved. The CDR3 covers 14 residues. V was trimmed by 3 bases and J by 5 bases, leaving 14 bases between them. The germline gives CDR1 KGHSH, CDR2 LQKENI. The CDR3: CASSPSVARNEQYF. The DNA for the CDR3 is TGTGCCAGCTCACCTTCCGTTGCGCGGAACGAGCAGTACTTC.

This chain links TRBV25-1 with TRBJ1-4; D might be TRBD1 (6 bases). The V gene lost 5 bases and the J gene lost 0 bases, with 13 bases spanning the gap. CDR3 size: 16 residues. Germline CDR1 and CDR2: MGHDK and SYGVNS. The CDR3 reads CASSQGGATTNEKLFF. In DNA form, the CDR3 reads TGTGCCAGCAGTCAAGGGGGAGCGACAACTAATGAAAAACTGTTTTTT.

CDR3 in amino acids: CASRTQTGTDEQFF. Written as DNA, the CDR3 is TGTGCCAGTAGAACACAGACAGGGACCGATGAGCAGTTCTTC. V is TRBV19 and J is TRBJ2-1; 7 bases agree with TRBD1. The germline V gene has CDR1 LNHDA and CDR2 SQIVND (reference sequence). This CDR3 comprises 14 residues. V trimming: 6 bases; J trimming: 8 bases; junction bases outside the gene matches: 10.

This rearrangement joins TRBV7-2 to TRBJ2-3; 7 bases are a match to TRBD2. Trimming cost V 5 bases and J 2 bases; bases outside gene matches: 10. Germline V gene sequence: CDR1 SGHTA, CDR2 FQGNSA. The CDR3 has 16 amino acids. This chain's CDR3 is CASSTWRGGVTDTQYF. The CDR3, as DNA: TGTGCCAGCAGCACTTGGCGGGGAGGGGTCACAGATACGCAGTATTTT. The whole variable domain, remainder taken from reference TRBV7-2 and TRBJ2-3, is GAGVSQSPSNKVTEKGKDVELRCDPISGHTALYWYRQSLGQGLEFLIYFQGNSAPDKSGLPSDRFSAERTGGSVSTLTIQRTQQEDSAVYLCASSTWRGGVTDTQYFGPGTRLTVL.

This clone came up once. The chain uses TRBV7-8 and TRBJ2-1; 13 bases map to TRBD2. Germline V gives CDR1 SGHVS, CDR2 FQNEAQ. This CDR3 contains 17 residues. The ends lost 4 bases at V and 0 bases at J; junction bases unmatched: 3. As DNA, the CDR3 is TGTGCCAGCAGCTCGGGACTAGCGGGAAGCTCCTACAATGAGCAGTTCTTC. Translated: CASSSGLAGSSYNEQFF. Complete variable domain (other parts from reference TRBV7-8 and TRBJ2-1): GAGVSQSPRYKVAKRGQDVALRCDPISGHVSLFWYQQALGQGPEFLTYFQNEAQLDKSGLPSDRFFAERPEGSVSTLKIQRTQQEDSAVYLCASSSGLAGSSYNEQFFGPGTRLTVL.

The chain carries TRBV18 and TRBJ2-7, with 8 nucleotides matching TRBD1. This CDR3 is 14 amino acids long. Germline CDR1 is KGHSH and CDR2 is LQKENI. J was trimmed by 2 bases and V by 3 bases; bases with no gene match: 3. Here the CDR3 DNA reads TGTGCCAGCTCACCTCAGGGGGCGACCTACGAGCAGTACTTC. Its translation: CASSPQGATYEQYF.

This chain joins TRBV11-3 and TRBJ2-7; D is unresolved. This CDR3 is 16 amino acids long. From germline, CDR1 is SGHNT and CDR2 YENEEA. The ends were cut back, 3 bases at V and 0 bases at J, with 15 bases in the middle. In DNA, the CDR3 is TGTGCCAGCAGCTTTCTCCCAGCGAGTAGCTCCTACGAGCAGTACTTC. This encodes CASSFLPASSSYEQYF.

V usage is TRBV7-3 and J usage is TRBJ1-4; weak D call: TRBD1 (5 bases). Germline loops: CDR1 SGHTA, CDR2 FQGTGA. V was shortened by 5 bases and J by 0 bases, with 7 bases between the two germline ends. CDR3 length: 14 amino acids. The CDR3 nucleotides read TGTGCCAGCAGCCTGACAGCAACTAATGAAAAACTGTTTTTT. Translating gives CASSLTATNEKLFF.

This clone was seen only a few times. The chain links TRBV6-1 to TRBJ2-3, with D tentatively TRBD1 (5 bases). The CDR3 covers 13 residues. In germline, CDR1 is MNHNS, CDR2 SASEGT. The V and J ends lost 1 base and 5 bases respectively, with 7 bases between them. The CDR3 loop is CASSEVGVDTQYF. CDR3 sequence (DNA): TGTGCCAGCAGTGAAGTAGGGGTAGATACGCAGTATTTT.

The rearrangement joins TRBV25-1 to TRBJ1-4, with D perhaps TRBD1 (6 bases). The CDR3 loop spans 14 amino acids. Trimming removed 3 bases at V and 8 bases at J, with 13 bases between. The germline gives CDR1 MGHDK, CDR2 SYGVNS. DNA of the CDR3: TGTGCCAGCAGTGAGTCAAGGGGGGGGGAAAAACTGTTTTTT. Its translation is CASSESRGGEKLFF.

The table lists this clone with a count of one. This same CDR3 is encoded by further DNA sequences in the sample. The J gene is TRBJ2-3, the V gene TRBV7-2; 7 bases map to TRBD2. With V trimmed by 2 bases and J by 1 base, 3 bases remained unmatched. Germline V lookup: CDR1 SGHTA, CDR2 FQGNSA. The CDR3 sequence is 15 residues long. CDR3 DNA: TGTGCCAGCAGCTTACTGGCGGGAGGCACAGATACGCAGTATTTT. It translates to CASSLLAGGTDTQYF.

This chain links TRBV30 with TRBJ1-1, with 9 bases aligning to TRBD1. The CDR3 is 15 residues long. Germline V CDR1 and CDR2: GTSNPN, SVGIG (reference sequence). The V and J ends lost 3 bases and 5 bases, in that order; junction bases with no gene match: 10. CDR3 region: CAWRARDRVHTEAFF. CDR3 bases: TGTGCCTGGAGGGCCCGGGACAGGGTTCATACTGAAGCTTTCTTT.

The chain is built from TRBV9 and TRBJ2-1; TRBD2 matches at 8 bases. J was trimmed by 0 bases and V by 3 bases; bases with no gene match: 2. The germline V gene has CDR1 SGDLS and CDR2 YYNGEE. The CDR3 length is 15 residues. This chain's CDR3 is CASSASGSSYNEQFF. CDR3 nucleotides: TGTGCCAGCAGCGCCAGCGGGAGCTCCTACAATGAGCAGTTCTTC.

V and J are TRBV30 and TRBJ2-7, with D unclear. CDR1 is GTSNPN and CDR2 is SVGIG in the germline V gene (reference sequence). CDR3 size: 15 residues. Trimming cost V 2 bases and J 2 bases, with 16 bases left between them. CDR3: CAWSFVSARPYEQYF. The CDR3 nucleotides are TGTGCCTGGAGTTTCGTTTCTGCTAGACCCTACGAGCAGTACTTC.

The chain couples TRBV7-3 to TRBJ2-2; 9 bases are a match to TRBD2. Germline CDR1 is SGHTA and CDR2 is FQGTGA. Trimming removed 8 bases from V and 0 bases from J; junction bases left unmatched: 4. The CDR3 totals 15 residues. CDR3 region: CASQTSGTNTGELFF. The CDR3 DNA reads as TGTGCCAGCCAGACTAGCGGTACGAACACCGGGGAGCTGTTTTTT. Drawing the rest from reference TRBV7-3 and TRBJ2-2, the complete variable domain is GAGVSQTPSNKVTEKGKYVELRCDPISGHTALYWYRQSLGQGPEFLIYFQGTGAADDSGLPNDRFFAVRPEGSVSTLKIQRTERGDSAVYLCASQTSGTNTGELFFGEGSRLTVL.

This clone counts as medium-sized (0.01 to 0.1%). This chain uses TRBV4-2 with TRBJ2-1; 14 nucleotides line up with TRBD2. The CDR3 is made up of 18 amino acids. Germline trimming cut 0 bases from V and 7 bases from J; bases unmatched to any gene: 8. Looked up from germline, CDR1 is LGHNA and CDR2 is YNFKEQ. The CDR3 here is CASSQDAGTSGSRNEQFF. CDR3 in DNA: TGTGCCAGCAGCCAAGATGCCGGGACTAGCGGGAGTCGGAATGAGCAGTTCTTC.

V and J are TRBV4-3 and TRBJ2-1; 7 bases are shared with TRBD2. Per germline, CDR1 LGHNA and CDR2 YSLEER. Trimming cost V 0 bases and J 8 bases; bases outside gene matches: 16. This CDR3 spans 18 amino acids. The CDR3 loop is CASSQDLVLANKWDEQFF. In nucleotides, the CDR3 is TGCGCCAGCAGCCAAGATCTGGTACTAGCGAACAAGTGGGATGAGCAGTTCTTC.

This clone occurred once. The CDR3 DNA reads TGTGCTAGTGGTTTGGTTGGGTGGCAGGGGATAGGCTACACCTTC. It encodes CASGLVGWQGIGYTF. The chain recombines TRBV12-5 with TRBJ1-2, with TRBD1 as a possible D gene (6 bases). V gave up 0 bases and J gave up 8 bases, with 16 bases separating them. Germline V gene lookup returns CDR1 LGHNT and CDR2 FRNRAP. The CDR3 has 15 residues. Together with reference TRBV12-5 and TRBJ1-2, the CDR3 gives the full variable domain: DARVTQTPRHKVTEMGQEVTMRCQPILGHNTVFWYRQTMMQGLELLAYFRNRAPLDDSGMPKDRFSAEMPDATLATLKIQPSEPRDSAVYFCASGLVGWQGIGYTFGSGTRLTVV.

The chain recombines TRBV5-1 with TRBJ1-5; TRBD1 might be the D (5 bases). Trimming shortened V by 4 bases and J by 6 bases, and 14 bases separated the two germline ends. The CDR3 length is 14 residues. Looked up from germline, CDR1 is SGHRS and CDR2 is YFSETQ. The CDR3 reads CASSPGGESQPQHF. The DNA for the CDR3 is TGCGCCAGCAGCCCGGGGGGGGAGAGTCAGCCCCAGCATTTT.

The V and J genes are TRBV28 and TRBJ2-7; the match to TRBD2 covers 7 bases. After removal of 6 bases from V and 3 bases from J, the junction contained 11 bases not matched to a gene. This CDR3 region has 15 residues. Germline-derived CDR1 and CDR2 are MDHEN and SYDVKM. The CDR3 coding sequence is TGTGCCAGCAGCCAAACTAGCGTTCTTGTCTACGAGCAGTACTTC. Protein sequence: CASSQTSVLVYEQYF.

This sequence joins TRBV28 and TRBJ2-7, with TRBD1 matching 8 bases. Germline V gene lookup returns CDR1 MDHEN and CDR2 SYDVKM. The CDR3 has 15 amino acids. The ends lost 8 bases at V and 2 bases at J; junction bases unmatched: 11. CDR3 in amino acids: CASSRQGKSAYEQYF. CDR3 coding DNA: TGTGCCAGCTCTCGACAGGGGAAATCAGCCTACGAGCAGTACTTC.

The chain joins TRBV11-2 to TRBJ2-7; 8 nucleotides align to TRBD1. The V and J ends lost 3 bases and 7 bases, in that order; junction bases with no gene match: 14. CDR1 and CDR2 (germline): SGHAT, FQNNGV. The CDR3 is 16 residues long. In nucleotides, the CDR3 is TGTGCCAGCAGCTTCCTACAGGGGGAAAAGCTTGGAGAGCAGTACTTC. It yields the protein CASSFLQGEKLGEQYF.

The chain is built from TRBV10-3 and TRBJ2-3, with TRBD2 matching over 8 bases. CDR1 is ENHRY, CDR2 SYGVKD, per germline. The CDR3 loop spans 13 amino acids. V was clipped by 9 bases and J by 1 base; unmatched bases: 3. The CDR3 DNA reads TGTGCCATGTCGCGGGAGGGCACAGATACGCAGTATTTT. Translated, it gives CAMSREGTDTQYF.